This T cell receptor beta chain was sequenced during a study of CDR3 diversity in severe acne. One entry per CDR3 protein, called by TCRdb with MiXCR from the PCR reads. The sample carries about 100,000 distinct CDR3 sequences, roughly half recorded once. Germline CDR1 SGHRS, CDR2 YFSETQ. The V and J ends lost 5 bases and 7 bases, in that order; junction bases with no gene match: 3. This CDR3 spans 13 amino acids. The sequenced material came from blood. The sequence came from a male donor with acne. The chain has TRBV5-1 and TRBJ2-2; 9 bases are a match to TRBD1. The CDR3 reads CASRDRGGGELFF. In DNA form, the CDR3 reads TGCGCCAGCAGGGACAGGGGCGGCGGGGAGCTGTTTTTT.